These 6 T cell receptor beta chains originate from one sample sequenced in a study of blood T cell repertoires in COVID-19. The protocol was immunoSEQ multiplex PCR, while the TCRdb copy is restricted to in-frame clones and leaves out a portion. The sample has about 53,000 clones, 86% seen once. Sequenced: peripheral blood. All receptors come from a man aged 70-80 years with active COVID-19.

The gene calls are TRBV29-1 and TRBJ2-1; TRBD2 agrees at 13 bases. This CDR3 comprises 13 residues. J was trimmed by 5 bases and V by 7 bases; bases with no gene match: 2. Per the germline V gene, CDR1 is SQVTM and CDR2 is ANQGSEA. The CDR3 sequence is CSALAGGHNEQFF. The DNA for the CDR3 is TGCAGCGCACTAGCGGGGGGGCACAATGAGCAGTTCTTC.

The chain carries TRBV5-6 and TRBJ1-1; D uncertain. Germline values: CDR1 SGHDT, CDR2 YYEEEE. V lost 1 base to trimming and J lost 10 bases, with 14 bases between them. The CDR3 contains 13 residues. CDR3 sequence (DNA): TGTGCCAGCAGCTTGTTGAAGGTCTCAGGAGCTTTCTTT. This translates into CASSLLKVSGAFF.

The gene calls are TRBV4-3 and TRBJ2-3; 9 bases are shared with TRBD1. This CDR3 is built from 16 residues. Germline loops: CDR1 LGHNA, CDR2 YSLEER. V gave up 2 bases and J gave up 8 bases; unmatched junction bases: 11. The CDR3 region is CASSQWGQGTPGTQYF. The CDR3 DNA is TGCGCCAGCAGCCAATGGGGACAGGGAACCCCCGGTACGCAGTATTTT.

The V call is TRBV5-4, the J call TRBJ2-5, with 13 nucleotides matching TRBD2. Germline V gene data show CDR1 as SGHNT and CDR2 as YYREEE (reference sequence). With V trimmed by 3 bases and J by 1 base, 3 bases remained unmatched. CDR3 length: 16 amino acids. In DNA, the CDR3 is TGTGCCAGCAGCTCTGGGACTAGCGGGGTCCAAGAGACCCAGTACTTC. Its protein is CASSSGTSGVQETQYF.

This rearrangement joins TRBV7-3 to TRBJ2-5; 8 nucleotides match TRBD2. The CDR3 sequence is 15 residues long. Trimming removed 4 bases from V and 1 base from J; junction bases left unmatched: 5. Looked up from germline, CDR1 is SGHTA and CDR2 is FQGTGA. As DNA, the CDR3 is TGTGCCAGCAGCTCAACTAGCGGCTCCCAAGAGACCCAGTACTTC. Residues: CASSSTSGSQETQYF.

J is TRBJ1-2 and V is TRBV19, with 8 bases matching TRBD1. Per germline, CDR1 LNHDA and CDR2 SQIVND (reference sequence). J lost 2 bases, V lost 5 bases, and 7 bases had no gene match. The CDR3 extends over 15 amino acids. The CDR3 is CASSAHDRGNYGYTF. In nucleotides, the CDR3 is TGTGCCAGTAGTGCGCACGACAGGGGCAACTATGGCTACACCTTC. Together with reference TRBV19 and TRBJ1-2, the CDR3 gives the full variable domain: DGGITQSPKYLFRKEGQNVTLSCEQNLNHDAMYWYRQDPGQGLRLIYYSQIVNDFQKGDIAEGYSVSREKKESFPLTVTSAQKNPTAFYLCASSAHDRGNYGYTFGSGTRLTVV.